This passage covers 11 T cell receptor beta chains from one sample sequenced in a study of blood T cell repertoires in COVID-19. TCRdb's table, derived via immunoSEQ multiplex PCR, lists solely in-frame clones and lacks some. The table has roughly 380,000 clones, roughly 84% seen once; the top ten hold 2.5% to 3%. Sample: PBMCs or T cells enriched from blood (not recorded which). The source of these receptors is a woman in her 30s who had recovered from COVID-19.

J is TRBJ1-2 and V is TRBV25-1, with D unresolved. The germline CDR1 and CDR2 sequences are MGHDK and SYGVNS. Between the trimmed V and J ends, which lost 6 bases and 3 bases, there was a span of 11 bases. CDR3 length equals 13 residues. Here the CDR3 reads CASSPGDHYGYTF. In DNA, the CDR3 is TGTGCCAGCAGCCCCGGGGATCACTATGGCTACACCTTC.

The table lists this clone with a count of one. This chain links TRBV3-1 (or the pseudogene TRBV3-2) with TRBJ2-3; TRBD2 is a possible D gene (6 bases). Germline V gene lookup returns CDR1 LGHDT and CDR2 YNNKEL (reference sequence). This CDR3 region has 16 residues. The germline V and J ends were trimmed by 4 bases and 7 bases, with 21 bases remaining between them. CDR3 protein: CASSPTPRGLRNTQYF. Here the CDR3 DNA reads TGTGCCAGCAGCCCCACCCCGCGGGGACTTCGAAATACGCAGTATTTT.

This clone has only one observation. The chain employs TRBV6-5 and TRBJ1-1; D is undetermined. From germline, CDR1 is MNHEY and CDR2 SVGAGI. The V end was cut by 3 bases, the J end by 7 bases, with 15 bases between. CDR3 length: 14 residues. CDR3 in DNA: TGTGCCAGCAGTTATGCGGCCGGTGGATATGAAGCTTTCTTT. Its protein is CASSYAAGGYEAFF.

CDR3 in DNA: TGTGCCTGGAGTGTAAGGACTAGCAGAACAAGGGCGGGAGAGACCCAGTACTTC. Amino acids: CAWSVRTSRTRAGETQYF. The J gene is TRBJ2-5, the V gene TRBV30; 8 bases map to TRBD2. The trim removed 0 bases at V and 4 bases at J, leaving 16 bases unmatched. The CDR3 runs to 18 residues. In germline, CDR1 is GTSNPN, CDR2 SVGIG (reference sequence).

This clone was observed a few times. The chain combines TRBV6-5 with TRBJ2-7, with 7 bases aligning to TRBD1. CDR1 is MNHEY and CDR2 is SVGAGI in the germline V gene. The V and J ends lost 6 bases and 2 bases, in that order; junction bases with no gene match: 7. The CDR3 has 14 amino acids. The CDR3 DNA is TGTGCCAGCAGGAGGGGGACAGATGCCTACGAGCAGTACTTC. Its protein product is CASRRGTDAYEQYF.

V usage is TRBV2 and J usage is TRBJ1-2, with TRBD1 matching over 12 bases. From germline, CDR1 is SNHLY and CDR2 FYNNEI. V lost 4 bases to trimming and J lost 4 bases; unmatched junction nucleotides: 1. The CDR3 totals 14 residues. The CDR3 protein is CASSGDRGLYGYTF. Written as DNA, the CDR3 is TGTGCCAGCAGTGGGGACAGGGGGCTCTATGGCTACACCTTC.

The chain joins TRBV10-3 to TRBJ1-5; tentative D call: TRBD1 (5 bases). The V and J ends lost 6 bases and 10 bases respectively, with 16 bases between them. The CDR3 covers 13 residues. From germline, CDR1 is ENHRY and CDR2 SYGVKD. This CDR3 reads CAISTGGLQPQHF. The CDR3 DNA reads as TGTGCCATCAGCACCGGGGGACTCCAACCCCAGCATTTT.

The chain joins TRBV19 to TRBJ1-6; no clear D. Trimming took off 7 bases at V and 0 bases at J, with 19 bases between the two ends. The CDR3 sequence is 18 residues long. CDR1 and CDR2 from the germline V gene are LNHDA and SQIVND (reference sequence). The CDR3 DNA is TGTGCCAGTAATCAAGAGGGCGGTGCCAGCTCCTATAATTCACCCCTCCACTTT. Amino acids: CASNQEGGASSYNSPLHF.

The chain is built from TRBV19 and TRBJ1-1; D is unresolved. The CDR3 contains 12 residues. The V end lost 5 bases, the J end lost 7 bases, and 11 bases lay between the germline ends. Germline lookup yields CDR1 LNHDA and CDR2 SQIVND (reference sequence). CDR3 bases: TGTGCCAGTAGTTTACGTTCCTATGAAGCTTTCTTT. Translating it yields CASSLRSYEAFF. The complete variable domain, with remaining parts taken from reference TRBV19 and TRBJ1-1, reads DGGITQSPKYLFRKEGQNVTLSCEQNLNHDAMYWYRQDPGQGLRLIYYSQIVNDFQKGDIAEGYSVSREKKESFPLTVTSAQKNPTAFYLCASSLRSYEAFFGQGTRLTVV.

The sample holds a few counts of this clone. Other DNA sequences of this sample code for an identical CDR3. The chain carries TRBV2 and TRBJ1-2, with 11 positions matching TRBD1. Unmatched junction bases numbered 5, after V lost 5 bases and J lost 3 bases. The CDR3 sequence is 15 residues long. The germline gives CDR1 SNHLY, CDR2 FYNNEI. This CDR3 is CASSWTGGADYGYTF. The CDR3, as DNA: TGTGCCAGCAGTTGGACAGGGGGCGCCGACTATGGCTACACCTTC.

The J gene is TRBJ2-1, the V gene TRBV9; D ambiguous. V was trimmed by 4 bases and J by 4 bases, leaving 18 bases between them. Germline assignment: CDR1 SGDLS and CDR2 YYNGEE. The CDR3 is made up of 16 amino acids. The CDR3 DNA is TGTGCCAGCAGCCCGACTGCACGGCTGGTATACAATGAGCAGTTCTTC. This gives the protein CASSPTARLVYNEQFF.